This TCR beta chain emerged from a study of control samples from healthy donors and cancer patients. Trimming removed 7 bases at V and 1 base at J, with 11 bases between. Per germline, CDR1 MNHEY and CDR2 SVGAGI. The length of the CDR3 is 14 residues. The protocol was immunoSEQ multiplex PCR, while the TCRdb copy is restricted to in-frame clones and leaves out a portion. Among some 160,000 clones, around 96% were seen once, and the ten largest hold around 9.3%. Sequencing input: blood. The sequence was obtained from a woman between 40 and 55 years old in good health. V is TRBV6-5 and J is TRBJ1-5, with D hard to call. CDR3 sequence: CASKEGTSNQPQHF. DNA for the CDR3: TGTGCCAGCAAGGAGGGAACCAGCAATCAGCCCCAGCATTTT.